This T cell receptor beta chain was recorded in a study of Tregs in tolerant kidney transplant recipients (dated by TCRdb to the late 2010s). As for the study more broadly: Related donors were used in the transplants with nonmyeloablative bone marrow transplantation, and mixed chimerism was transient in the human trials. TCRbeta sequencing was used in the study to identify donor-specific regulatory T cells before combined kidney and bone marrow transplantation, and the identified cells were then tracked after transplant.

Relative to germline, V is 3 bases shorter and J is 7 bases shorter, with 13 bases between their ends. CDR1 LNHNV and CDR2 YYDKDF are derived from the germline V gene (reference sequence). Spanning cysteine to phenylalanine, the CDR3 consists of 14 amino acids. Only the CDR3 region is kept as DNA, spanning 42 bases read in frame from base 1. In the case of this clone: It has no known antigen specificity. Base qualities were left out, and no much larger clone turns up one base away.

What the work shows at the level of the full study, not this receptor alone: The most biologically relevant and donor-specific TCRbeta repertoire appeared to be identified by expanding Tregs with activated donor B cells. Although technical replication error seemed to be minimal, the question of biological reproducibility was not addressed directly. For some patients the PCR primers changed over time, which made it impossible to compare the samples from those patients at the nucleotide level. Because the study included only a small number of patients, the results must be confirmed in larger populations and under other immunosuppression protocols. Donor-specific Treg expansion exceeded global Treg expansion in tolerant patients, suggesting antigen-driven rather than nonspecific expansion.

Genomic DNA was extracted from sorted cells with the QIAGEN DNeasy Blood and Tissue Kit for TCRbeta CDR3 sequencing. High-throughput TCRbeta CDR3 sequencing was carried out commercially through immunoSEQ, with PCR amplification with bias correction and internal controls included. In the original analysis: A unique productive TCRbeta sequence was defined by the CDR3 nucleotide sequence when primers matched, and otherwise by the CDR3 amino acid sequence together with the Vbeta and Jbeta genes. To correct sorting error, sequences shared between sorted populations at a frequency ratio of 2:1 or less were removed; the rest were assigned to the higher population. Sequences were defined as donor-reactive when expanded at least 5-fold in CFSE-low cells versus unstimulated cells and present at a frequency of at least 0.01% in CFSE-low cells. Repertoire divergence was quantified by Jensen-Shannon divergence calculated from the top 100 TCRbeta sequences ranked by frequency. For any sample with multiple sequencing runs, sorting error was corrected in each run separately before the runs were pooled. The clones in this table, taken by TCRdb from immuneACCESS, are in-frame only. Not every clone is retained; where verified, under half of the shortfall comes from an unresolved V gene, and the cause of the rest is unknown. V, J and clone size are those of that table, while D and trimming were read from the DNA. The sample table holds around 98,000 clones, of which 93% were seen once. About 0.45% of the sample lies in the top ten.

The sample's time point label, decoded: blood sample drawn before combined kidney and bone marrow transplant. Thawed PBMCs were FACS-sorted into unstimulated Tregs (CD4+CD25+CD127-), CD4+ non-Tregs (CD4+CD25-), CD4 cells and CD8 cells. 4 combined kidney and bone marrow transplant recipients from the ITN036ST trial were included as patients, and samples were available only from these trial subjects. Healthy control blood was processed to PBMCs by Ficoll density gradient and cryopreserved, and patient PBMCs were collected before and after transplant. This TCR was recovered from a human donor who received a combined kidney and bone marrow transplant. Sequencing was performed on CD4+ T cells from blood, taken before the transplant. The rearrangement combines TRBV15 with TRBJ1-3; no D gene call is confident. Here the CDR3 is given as CATSSYNLGNTIYF. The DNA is TGTGCCACCAGCAGTTATAACCTCGGGAACACCATATATTTT. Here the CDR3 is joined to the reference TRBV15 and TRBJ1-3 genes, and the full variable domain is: DAMVIQNPRYQVTQFGKPVTLSCSQTLNHNVMYWYQQKSSQAPKLLFHYYDKDFNNEADTPDNFQSRRPNTSFCFLDIRSPGLGDTAMYLCATSSYNLGNTIYFGEGSWLTVV.